This is a list of T cell receptor beta chains from one sample in a study of shared clonotypes between healthy human individuals. Clones were read by immunoSEQ multiplex PCR, and TCRdb kept only the in-frame ones, dropping some. The sample holds a few million clones, roughly 95% seen once. The sequencing input was naive CD4+ T cells sorted from blood. These receptors all stem from a man between 18 and 29 years old in good health. Each CDR3 is given with its conserved first and last residue. A D gene is named only where the DNA matches it firmly. Clone sizes are given selectively: once, few, many, or a class where the clone is expanded.

NA	TRBJ1-2	TRBD1	TRBV28	15	TGTGCCAGCAGTTTTCCGACAGGGCTTAACTATGGCTACACCTTC	CASSFPTGLNYGYTF
NA	TRBJ2-7	NA	TRBV5-6	12	TGTGCCAGCAGCTTGGGGGTTCAGGAGCAGTACTTC	CASSLGVQEQYF
NA	TRBJ2-2	TRBD2	TRBV9	18	TGTGCCAGCAGCGTAGGTAGACTAGCGGGGGGCCCAATCGGGGAGCTGTTTTTT	CASSVGRLAGGPIGELFF
NA	TRBJ2-5	TRBD1	TRBV27	14	TGTGCCAGCAGTCCCCGGGACAGACTAGAGACCCAGTACTTC	CASSPRDRLETQYF
NA	TRBJ2-5	NA	TRBV10-3	14	TGTGCCATCAGTGAGTCTGCCGGTGGGGAGACCCAGTACTTC	CAISESAGGETQYF
NA	TRBJ1-3	NA	TRBV19	13	TGTGCCACTGGACAGCAATCTGGAAACACCATATATTTT	CATGQQSGNTIYF
once	TRBJ2-1	NA	TRBV7-6	14	TGTGCCAGCAGCTTACGTCCGGGGACAAATGAGCAGTTCTTC	CASSLRPGTNEQFF
NA	TRBJ2-2	NA	TRBV6-6	12	TGTGCCAGCAGTTACTCCCGGAGGGAGCTGTTTTTT	CASSYSRRELFF
NA	TRBJ2-3	TRBD2	TRBV6-1	15	TGTGCCAGCAGTGAAGGACTAGCCTCGGTAGATACGCAGTATTTT	CASSEGLASVDTQYF
NA	TRBJ2-3	NA	TRBV9	13	TGTGCCAGCAGCTCACCCTGGGGAGATACGCAGTATTTT	CASSSPWGDTQYF
NA	TRBJ2-1	TRBD2	TRBV11-3	18	TGTGCCAGCAGCTTAGCCGCGGGGCGGCTAGCGGGATTCAATGAGCAGTTCTTC	CASSLAAGRLAGFNEQFF
NA	TRBJ1-4	TRBD1	TRBV9	17	TGTGCCAGCAGCGTACTGGGGACAGACTCGGCTAATGAAAAACTGTTTTTT	CASSVLGTDSANEKLFF
once	TRBJ2-7	TRBD2	TRBV5-1	17	TGCGCCAGCAGCAGGACCGCAATTAGCGGGAGCAGCTACGAGCAGTACTTC	CASSRTAISGSSYEQYF
NA	TRBJ1-1	TRBD1	TRBV18	17	TGTGCCAGCTCACCTATCGGACAGGGGGCAGTGAACACTGAAGCTTTCTTT	CASSPIGQGAVNTEAFF
NA	TRBJ2-5	NA	TRBV28	19	TGTGCCAGCAGCCTGGGGTACCCTGGCAGGTTCGGGTCCCAAGAGACCCAGTACTTC	CASSLGYPGRFGSQETQYF